What follows describes a single TCR beta chain. Its target is unknown. These data are taken from a study of cytomegalovirus exposure and HLA in healthy donors. Study-wide points: The classifier, whose performance was assessed in both the original and validation cohorts, reportedly diagnosed cytomegalovirus status with high specificity and sensitivity. TCR beta V- and J-gene trimming was later associated with a missense DCLRE1C variant. Among the CMV-associated chains, three were confirmed in vitro as specific for CMV antigens.

The PCR contained 60 Vbeta and 13 Jbeta primers. How the authors handled the data: The authors later counted some 76 million unique TCR beta chains, 8.5 million to 13 million of them shared. Profiling relied on immunoSEQ multiplex PCR, and the TCRdb table lists in-frame clones only, not all of them. V, J and clone size were drawn from that table, and D and trimming were deduced from the DNA. The table lists 170,000 or so clones, 78% of them singletons, with around 3% in the top ten. Between the trimmed V and J ends, which lost 7 bases and 4 bases, there was a span of 20 bases. The germline CDR1 and CDR2 sequences are MDHEN and SYDVKM. The CDR3 is made up of 16 amino acids.

The chain joins TRBV28 to TRBJ1-5; the D gene is possibly TRBD1 (5 bases). The sequenced sample consisted of PBMCs. The sequence came from a woman between 45 and 60 years old in good health and CMV-seropositive. CDR3 loop: CASTFQGGANNQPQHF. The CDR3 DNA reads TGTGCCAGCACCTTCCAGGGTGGGGCCAATAATCAGCCCCAGCATTTT.